Below, 18 T cell receptor beta chains from the same sample are listed, as sequenced in a study of cytomegalovirus exposure and HLA in healthy donors. Clones were sequenced by immunoSEQ multiplex PCR, and TCRdb holds only the in-frame ones, with some missing. Altogether about 180,000 clones are present, 85% being singletons, with the ten largest covering about 17%. The sequenced material came from PBMCs. The receptors stem from a man aged 18-30 years in good health and CMV-seropositive.

The chain has TRBV6-6 and TRBJ1-4; TRBD1 matches at 12 bases. Germline assignment: CDR1 MNHNY and CDR2 SVGAGI (reference sequence). After removal of 5 bases from V and 11 bases from J, the junction contained 9 bases not matched to a gene. The CDR3 loop spans 15 amino acids. Written as DNA, the CDR3 is TGTGCCAGCAGTCAGTCGGGACAGGGGGCGCTTAAACTGTTTTTT. Protein product: CASSQSGQGALKLFF.

The chain combines TRBV6-5 with TRBJ2-7; 11 nucleotides align to TRBD2. The CDR3 is 15 amino acids. Per the germline V gene, CDR1 is MNHEY and CDR2 is SVGAGI. The V and J ends lost 6 bases and 5 bases, in that order; junction bases with no gene match: 9. The CDR3 loop reads CASRPGTSGLNEQYF. The CDR3 region has the DNA TGTGCCAGCAGGCCTGGGACTAGCGGTCTAAACGAGCAGTACTTC.

This chain links TRBV5-1 with TRBJ2-3; maybe TRBD2 (7 bases). The CDR3 loop spans 14 amino acids. The germline V and J ends were trimmed by 2 bases and 4 bases, with 11 bases remaining between them. CDR1 is SGHRS, CDR2 YFSETQ, per germline. The CDR3, as DNA: TGCGCCAGCAGCTTAGGGGGGGCCGCAGATACGCAGTATTTT. It specifies CASSLGGAADTQYF.

This chain connects TRBV30 to TRBJ2-5; possibly TRBD1 for D (6 bases). This CDR3 comprises 14 residues. V was trimmed by 3 bases and J by 4 bases, leaving 15 bases between them. The germline V gene encodes CDR1 GTSNPN and CDR2 SVGIG (reference sequence). In nucleotides, the CDR3 is TGTGCCTGGAGGGGTTGGGGCAGGGGAGAGACCCAGTACTTC. Translating gives CAWRGWGRGETQYF.

The CDR3 loop is CASSDTGTRGYTF. Written as DNA, the CDR3 is TGTGCCAGCAGCGACACCGGGACAAGGGGCTACACCTTC. The chain carries TRBV6-1 and TRBJ1-2, with D tentatively TRBD1 (6 bases). Per germline, CDR1 MNHNS and CDR2 SASEGT. This CDR3 comprises 13 residues. The V end lost 6 bases, the J end lost 8 bases, and 16 bases lay between the germline ends.

The chain recombines TRBV5-5 with TRBJ2-3; maybe TRBD1 (5 bases). The CDR3 runs to 14 residues. The V end was cut by 0 bases, the J end by 6 bases, with 11 bases between. CDR1 and CDR2 from the germline V gene are SGHKS and YYEKEE (reference sequence). CDR3 DNA: TGTGCCAGCAGCTTGGAGTGGGGCTCGGATACGCAGTATTTT. It encodes CASSLEWGSDTQYF. The full variable domain, completed using reference TRBV5-5 and TRBJ2-3, is DAGVTQSPTHLIKTRGQQVTLRCSPISGHKSVSWYQQVLGQGPQFIFQYYEKEERGRGNFPDRFSARQFPNYSSELNVNALLLGDSALYLCASSLEWGSDTQYFGPGTRLTVL.

The chain carries TRBV18 and TRBJ2-2, with D tentatively TRBD2 (6 bases). Trimming cost V 6 bases and J 4 bases, with 15 bases left between them. This CDR3 is 15 amino acids long. Germline CDR1 is KGHSH and CDR2 is LQKENI. This chain's CDR3 is CASSPGSVVTGELFF. The CDR3 DNA sequence: TGTGCCAGCTCCCCCGGGAGTGTGGTCACCGGGGAGCTGTTTTTT.

V usage is TRBV28 and J usage is TRBJ1-2; 9 nucleotides line up with TRBD1. The germline V gene encodes CDR1 MDHEN and CDR2 SYDVKM. V trimming: 5 bases; J trimming: 6 bases; junction bases outside the gene matches: 16. The CDR3 is made up of 17 amino acids. This CDR3 is CASSQYRGRYASNGYTF. CDR3 nucleotides: TGTGCCAGCAGTCAGTACAGGGGGCGATATGCTTCGAATGGCTACACCTTC.

The chain recombines TRBV7-8 with TRBJ1-4, with D possibly being TRBD1 (6 bases). The ends were cut back, 1 base at V and 10 bases at J, with 13 bases in the middle. The CDR3 is 14 residues long. The germline gives CDR1 SGHVS, CDR2 FQNEAQ. The CDR3 nucleotides read TGTGCCAGCAGCTTAGGCAGGGGACGGGGAAAACTGTTTTTT. Residues: CASSLGRGRGKLFF.

The chain is built from TRBV5-1 and TRBJ2-3; 7 bases line up with TRBD2. Germline CDR1 SGHRS, CDR2 YFSETQ. Losses at the gene ends were 1 base for V and 6 bases for J; bases not matched to a gene: 2. The CDR3 is 13 residues long. CDR3 loop: CASSLSGMDTQYF. CDR3 sequence (DNA): TGCGCCAGCAGCTTGAGCGGGATGGATACGCAGTATTTT. Together with reference TRBV5-1 and TRBJ2-3, the CDR3 gives the full variable domain: KAGVTQTPRYLIKTRGQQVTLSCSPISGHRSVSWYQQTPGQGLQFLFEYFSETQRNKGNFPGRFSGRQFSNSRSEMNVSTLELGDSALYLCASSLSGMDTQYFGPGTRLTVL.

The CDR3 loop reads CASNEYRNTEAFF. The CDR3 DNA follows: TGTGCCAGCAACGAATACAGGAACACTGAAGCTTTCTTT. The rearrangement links TRBV6-5 to TRBJ1-1, with D unclear. Germline V gives CDR1 MNHEY, CDR2 SVGAGI. CDR3 length: 13 amino acids. Trimming stripped 7 bases from V and 1 base from J, with 10 bases between.

The CDR3 loop is CATSRDPGGRETQYF. The CDR3 bases are TGTGCCACCAGCAGAGATCCGGGGGGGCGAGAGACCCAGTACTTC. V is TRBV15 and J is TRBJ2-5; 8 positions agree with TRBD2. This CDR3 is built from 15 residues. Germline CDR1 reads LNHNV; CDR2 reads YYDKDF (reference sequence). V trimming: 0 bases; J trimming: 4 bases; junction bases outside the gene matches: 4.

The CDR3 DNA reads as TGTGCCAGCTCACCGGGGGGGACAAGTCCTGAAGCTTTCTTT. Translation gives CASSPGGTSPEAFF. The chain has TRBV18 and TRBJ1-1, with D maybe TRBD1 (6 bases). CDR3 size: 14 residues. Germline CDR1 and CDR2: KGHSH and LQKENI. V lost 3 bases to trimming and J lost 6 bases, with 14 bases between them. The variable domain in full, with the rest retrieved from reference TRBV18 and TRBJ1-1, is NAGVMQNPRHLVRRRGQEARLRCSPMKGHSHVYWYRQLPEEGLKFMVYLQKENIIDESGMPKERFSAEFPKEGPSILRIQQVVRGDSAAYFCASSPGGTSPEAFFGQGTRLTVV.

Only a few counts were recorded for this clone. The rearrangement uses TRBV13 and TRBJ2-1, with D perhaps TRBD1 (5 bases). The V and J ends lost 2 bases and 9 bases respectively, with 8 bases between them. This CDR3 is 12 amino acids long. The germline CDR1 and CDR2 sequences are PRHDT and FYEKMQ (reference sequence). CDR3 protein: CASSLLGAEQFF. As DNA, the CDR3 is TGTGCCAGCAGCTTACTTGGGGCTGAGCAGTTCTTC. Based on the CDR3 plus reference TRBV13 and TRBJ2-1, the full variable domain is AAGVIQSPRHLIKEKRETATLKCYPIPRHDTVYWYQQGPGQDPQFLISFYEKMQSDKGSIPDRFSAQQFSDYHSELNMSSLELGDSALYFCASSLLGAEQFFGPGTRLTVL.

This clone appeared once. The chain links TRBV28 to TRBJ2-3; tentative D call: TRBD1 (6 bases). Trimming left V 8 bases short and J 0 bases short, with 9 bases between. Germline V gene data show CDR1 as MDHEN and CDR2 as SYDVKM. The CDR3 is 13 residues long. CDR3 loop: CASVQGSTDTQYF. The DNA of the CDR3 is TGTGCCAGCGTACAGGGAAGCACAGATACGCAGTATTTT.

The V call is TRBV2, the J call TRBJ1-5; no reliable D call. The germline CDR1 and CDR2 sequences are SNHLY and FYNNEI. The CDR3 sequence is 15 residues long. Trimming stripped 6 bases from V and 5 bases from J, with 17 bases between. CDR3 region: CASRKDDGSHQPQHF. The CDR3 DNA reads TGTGCCAGCAGGAAAGACGACGGGTCGCATCAGCCCCAGCATTTT.

The chain carries TRBV5-4 and TRBJ1-2, with 9 bases identical to TRBD1. Germline CDR1 is SGHNT and CDR2 is YYREEE (reference sequence). The CDR3 extends over 13 amino acids. The ends lost 0 bases at V and 7 bases at J; junction bases unmatched: 1. CDR3: CASSLETGGGYTF. CDR3 DNA: TGTGCCAGCAGCTTGGAGACAGGGGGTGGCTACACCTTC.

The V call is TRBV5-1, the J call TRBJ2-1, with TRBD2 matching over 7 bases. The trim removed 3 bases at V and 0 bases at J, leaving 3 bases unmatched. CDR1 SGHRS and CDR2 YFSETQ come from the germline V gene. This CDR3 is 15 amino acids long. This CDR3 reads CASSSGGSSYNEQFF. For the CDR3, the DNA is TGCGCCAGCAGCTCCGGGGGGAGCTCCTACAATGAGCAGTTCTTC.